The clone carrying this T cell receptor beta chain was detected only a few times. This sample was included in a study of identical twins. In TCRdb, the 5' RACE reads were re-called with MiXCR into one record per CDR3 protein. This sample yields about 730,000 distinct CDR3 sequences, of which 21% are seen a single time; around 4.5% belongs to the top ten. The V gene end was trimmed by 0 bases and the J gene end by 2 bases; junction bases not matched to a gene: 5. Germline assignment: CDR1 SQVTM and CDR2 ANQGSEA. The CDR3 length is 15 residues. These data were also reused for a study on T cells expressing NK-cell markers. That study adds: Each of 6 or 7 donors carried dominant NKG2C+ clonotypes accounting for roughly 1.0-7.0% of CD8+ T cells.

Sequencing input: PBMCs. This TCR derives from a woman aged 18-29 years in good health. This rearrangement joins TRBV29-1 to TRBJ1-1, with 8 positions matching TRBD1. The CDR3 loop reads CSVEERTGFNTEAFF. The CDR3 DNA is TGCAGCGTTGAAGAACGGACAGGGTTCAACACTGAAGCTTTCTTT. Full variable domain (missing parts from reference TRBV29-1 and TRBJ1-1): SAVISQKPSRDICQRGTSLTIQCQVDSQVTMMFWYRQQPGQSLTLIATANQGSEATYESGFVIDKFPISRPNLTFSTLTVSNMSPEDSSIYLCSVEERTGFNTEAFFGQGTRLTVV.